Listed below are T cell receptor beta chains from one sample, sequenced in a study of T cells in pancreatic ductal adenocarcinoma. The assay was immunoSEQ multiplex PCR, and TCRdb's table has in-frame clones only and misses some. The sample lists 7,500 to 9,000 clones, roughly 89% seen once, with about 3% in the top ten. Sample: PBMCs. The receptors derive from a human donor with pancreatic ductal adenocarcinoma. The CDR3 runs from the conserved cysteine through the conserved F or W. A D gene is named only where the DNA matches it firmly. Size is stated for part of the rows, as once, few or many counts, or as a class when the clone is expanded.

j_call d_call v_call clone_size cdr3_nt cdr3_aa
TRBJ2-1 . TRBV2 . TGTGCCAGCAGTGAAGAGGGCGGGAAGCAGTTCTTC CASSEEGGKQFF
TRBJ2-7 . TRBV30 . TGTGCCTGGAGTGTAGGAGGACAGCCCTACGAGCAGTACTTC CAWSVGGQPYEQYF
TRBJ2-4 . TRBV10-3 . TGTGCCATCGAGGAAACCAAAAACATTCAGTACTTC CAIEETKNIQYF
TRBJ1-3 . TRBV18 once TGTGCCAGCTCGCGTCGACAGCTAGAAAGCACCATATATTTT CASSRRQLESTIYF
TRBJ2-7 TRBD1 TRBV7-9 . TGTGCCAGCAGCTTCGACAGGGCAACCTTAGAGCAGTACTTC CASSFDRATLEQYF
TRBJ1-5 . TRBV19 . TGTGCCAGTAGTATAAGGGGGGGGAGTTATAGCAATCAGCCCCAGCATTTT CASSIRGGSYSNQPQHF
TRBJ2-2 . TRBV28 . TGTGCCAGCAGTTTTCGGGGGGAGCTGTTTTTT CASSFRGELFF
TRBJ2-7 TRBD1 TRBV6-5 . TGTGCCAGCAGTTACTCCCGGGACAGCCTCTACGAGCAGTACTTC CASSYSRDSLYEQYF
TRBJ1-6 TRBD1 TRBV30 . TGTGCCTGGAGTAAAGGACAGGACAATTCACCCCTCCACTTT CAWSKGQDNSPLHF
TRBJ2-5 TRBD2 TRBV6-1 once TGTGCCAGCAGTTGGCGGGGGGTCCAAGAGACCCAGTACTTC CASSWRGVQETQYF
TRBJ1-5 . TRBV7-2 . TGTGCCAGCAGCTTAGCGCCGAGTAGCAATCAGCCCCAGCATTTT CASSLAPSSNQPQHF
TRBJ2-3 TRBD2 TRBV7-2 . TGTGCCAGCAGCTCAATTCCGGGACTACACACAGATACGCAGTATTTT CASSSIPGLHTDTQYF
TRBJ1-5 . TRBV9 . TGTGCCAGCAGCAACAGAGTGGGCCAGCCCCAGCATTTT CASSNRVGQPQHF
TRBJ1-3 . TRBV6-1 . TGTGCCAGCAGTGTTCTCTCCTTTCGAGAGAGAAACACCATATATTTT CASSVLSFRERNTIYF
TRBJ1-1 . TRBV11-2 . TGTGCCAGCAGCTTAGGAGCAGGGGCCTGGAACACTGAAGCTTTCTTT CASSLGAGAWNTEAFF
TRBJ2-3 TRBD2 TRBV7-9 few TGTGCCAGCAGCTCTAGCGGGACAGATACGCAGTATTTT CASSSSGTDTQYF
TRBJ2-5 . TRBV28 . TGTGCCAGCAGTTTATGGGGTGGGCGAGAGACCCAGTACTTC CASSLWGGRETQYF
TRBJ2-3 . TRBV5-5 . TGTGCCAGCAGCTTGGATCTCGGCACAGATACGCAGTATTTT CASSLDLGTDTQYF
TRBJ1-1 . TRBV2 . TGTGCCAGCAGCCAACTAGCGAACACTGAAGCTTTCTTT CASSQLANTEAFF
TRBJ2-3 . TRBV27 . TGTGCCAGCTGGCGTCGAGGCGCAGATACGCAGTATTTT CASWRRGADTQYF
TRBJ2-1 TRBD2 TRBV4-2 . TGTGCCAGCAGCCAATCCCCGGGACTAGAAAATGAGCAGTTCTTC CASSQSPGLENEQFF
TRBJ2-7 TRBD1 TRBV7-6 . TGTGCCAGCAGCTTAGGTTGGACAGGGGGTTACGAGCAGTACTTC CASSLGWTGGYEQYF